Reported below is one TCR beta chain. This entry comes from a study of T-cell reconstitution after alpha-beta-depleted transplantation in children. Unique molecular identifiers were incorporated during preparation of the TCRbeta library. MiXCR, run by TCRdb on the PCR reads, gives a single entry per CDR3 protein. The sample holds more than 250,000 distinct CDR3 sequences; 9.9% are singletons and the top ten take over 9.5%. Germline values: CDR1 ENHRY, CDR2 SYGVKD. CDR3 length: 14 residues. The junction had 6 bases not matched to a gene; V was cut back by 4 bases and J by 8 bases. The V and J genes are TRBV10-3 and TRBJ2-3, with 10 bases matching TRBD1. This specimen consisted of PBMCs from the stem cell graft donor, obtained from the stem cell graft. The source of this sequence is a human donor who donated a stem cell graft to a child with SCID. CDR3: CAISAGTGVGTQYF. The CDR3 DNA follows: TGTGCCATCAGTGCGGGGACAGGGGTTGGTACGCAGTATTTT.